Sequencing of this T cell receptor (beta chain) was carried out in a study of blood T cell repertoires in COVID-19. Study context: T cells, B-cell-depleted T cells, or PBMCs provided the cDNA or gDNA that served as material.

Original methodology: For nucleated cells, counts were estimated from reference gene primer amplification. Assay used: immunoSEQ multiplex PCR; TCRdb lists only in-frame clones, some missing. V, J and clone size are taken as reported in that table, and D and trimming were inferred from the DNA itself. The profile shows about 58,000 clones, around 85% of them singletons. Unmatched junction bases numbered 11, after V lost 3 bases and J lost 11 bases. The CDR3 runs 13 residues. CDR1 is GTSNPN and CDR2 is SVGIG in the germline V gene (reference sequence). The V call is TRBV30, the J call TRBJ1-1; TRBD1 aligns across 8 bases. The TCR was taken from a human donor in a cohort sampled during active COVID-19. The specimen sequenced was peripheral blood. CDR3 protein: CAWRGQAESGAFF. CDR3 coding DNA: TGTGCCTGGAGGGGACAGGCTGAGAGTGGGGCTTTCTTT.